The 8 T cell receptor beta chains below all came from one sample that was sequenced in a study of shared clonotypes between healthy human individuals. TCRdb keeps only in-frame clones here, not all; method: immunoSEQ multiplex PCR. The data contain some 700,000 clones, 90% of them singletons. The sequenced material came from memory CD8+ T cells from PBMCs. The subset denotes: CD45RO+ cells pooled with CCR7-negative TemRA cells. These receptors all come from a man aged 18 to 29 in good health. Some clones in this sample may be carry-over from other donors' samples.

The J gene is TRBJ2-7, the V gene TRBV4-3, with TRBD2 identical over 13 bases. Germline CDR1 and CDR2: LGHNA and YSLEER. The CDR3 has 20 amino acids. Germline trimming cut 0 bases from V and 3 bases from J; bases unmatched to any gene: 14. The CDR3 DNA follows: TGCGCCAGCAGCCAAGATAGCGATAGGACTAGCGGGAGACGGGGCTACGAGCAGTACTTC. Translated, it gives CASSQDSDRTSGRRGYEQYF.

The V and J genes are TRBV6-5 and TRBJ1-2; D might be TRBD1 (5 bases). Germline values: CDR1 MNHEY, CDR2 SVGAGI. Trimming removed 6 bases at V and 5 bases at J, with 16 bases between. The CDR3 spans 14 residues. This CDR3 reads CASRPPGTAYGYTF. In DNA, the CDR3 is TGTGCCAGCAGGCCACCCGGGACGGCTTATGGCTACACCTTC.

V and J are TRBV6-5 and TRBJ2-3, with D uncertain. The CDR3 length is 15 residues. V was trimmed by 1 base and J by 0 bases, leaving 8 bases between them. Germline loops: CDR1 MNHEY, CDR2 SVGAGI. The CDR3 region is CASSYFEPSTDTQYF. The CDR3 coding sequence is TGTGCCAGCAGTTACTTCGAACCCAGCACAGATACGCAGTATTTT.

The gene calls are TRBV4-3 and TRBJ2-1, with D unclear. From germline, CDR1 is LGHNA and CDR2 YSLEER. V lost 4 bases and J 5 bases, leaving 18 bases between the germline ends. The CDR3 length is 16 residues. This chain's CDR3 is CASSPSPPDRDNEQFF. CDR3 nucleotides: TGCGCCAGCAGCCCCAGCCCGCCCGACCGGGACAATGAGCAGTTCTTC.

The V gene is TRBV6-6, the J gene TRBJ2-2; D is unresolved. The germline V gene encodes CDR1 MNHNY and CDR2 SVGAGI (reference sequence). Between the trimmed V and J ends, which lost 2 bases and 0 bases, there was a span of 10 bases. The CDR3 is 16 amino acids. CDR3 amino acids: CASSYDSRTNTGELFF. The CDR3 nucleotides are TGTGCCAGCAGTTACGATAGCAGGACGAACACCGGGGAGCTGTTTTTT.

The chain joins TRBV29-1 to TRBJ2-2, with D uncertain. Germline CDR1 is SQVTM and CDR2 is ANQGSEA. V lost 8 bases to trimming and J lost 6 bases, with 13 bases between them. CDR3 length: 12 amino acids. Here the CDR3 DNA reads TGCAGCTCGATTCAAGGTGCCGGGGAGCTGTTTTTT. Its protein is CSSIQGAGELFF.

This chain links TRBV29-1 with TRBJ1-1; D is unresolved. The CDR3 consists of 11 residues. Germline CDR1 is SQVTM and CDR2 is ANQGSEA. V lost 4 bases, J lost 7 bases, and 10 bases lay in between. The CDR3 DNA is TGCAGCGTTGTTTATAACGGTGAAGCTTTCTTT. As protein: CSVVYNGEAFF.

The sample holds many counts of this clone. The CDR3 DNA sequence: TGCGCCAGCAGCCAAGATGGGACAGGGGACTACGAGCAGTACTTC. Translated: CASSQDGTGDYEQYF. The chain combines TRBV4-1 with TRBJ2-7; 10 nucleotides agree with TRBD1. This CDR3 is 15 amino acids long. Germline-derived CDR1 and CDR2 are MGHRA and YSYEKL. V lost 0 bases to trimming and J lost 3 bases; unmatched junction nucleotides: 2.